The rows below give T cell receptor beta chains drawn from one sample of a study of neoadjuvant anti-PD-1 for oral cavity cancer. Clones were read by immunoSEQ multiplex PCR, and TCRdb kept only the in-frame ones, dropping some. The sample contains about 32,000 clones, roughly 80% of which appear only once. The material sequenced was PBMCs, taken after nivolumab (anti-PD-1) treatment. These receptors originate from a person aged 40 to 85 with oral cavity squamous cell carcinoma. Both conserved end residues are part of each CDR3. The D gene is left open where the match is weak. The listing skips clone size in some rows; elsewhere it reads once, few, many or a size class.

J gene,V gene,clone size,D gene,CDR3 protein,CDR3 DNA
TRBJ1-1,TRBV5-4,few,-,CASSFPNTEAFF,TGTGCCAGCAGCTTCCCGAACACTGAAGCTTTCTTT
TRBJ2-1,TRBV9,-,TRBD2,CASSPRTSGGNEQFF,TGTGCCAGCAGCCCACGGACTTCGGGGGGGAATGAGCAGTTCTTC
TRBJ2-5,TRBV11-3,-,TRBD1,CASSPGQAGETQYF,TGTGCCAGCAGCCCAGGACAGGCTGGGGAGACCCAGTACTTC
TRBJ2-1,TRBV6-4,-,-,CASSVSGRYNEQFF,TGTGCCAGCAGTGTTTCAGGGCGGTACAATGAGCAGTTCTTC
TRBJ2-7,TRBV5-6,medium-sized,TRBD1,CASRPPGQGNEQYF,TGTGCCAGCAGGCCCCCGGGACAGGGGAACGAGCAGTACTTC
TRBJ1-6,TRBV18,medium-sized,-,CASSKQGQVDSPLHF,TGTGCCAGCTCCAAACAGGGCCAAGTGGATTCACCCCTCCACTTT
TRBJ1-2,TRBV7-2,once,-,CASSFELFYGYTF,TGTGCCAGCAGCTTCGAGCTATTTTATGGCTACACCTTC
TRBJ2-3,TRBV4-2,-,TRBD2,CASSQGLAGGPSTDTQYF,TGTGCCAGCAGCCAAGGACTAGCGGGGGGGCCAAGCACAGATACGCAGTATTTT
TRBJ2-6,TRBV2,-,-,CASSGVFLSSGANVLTF,TGTGCCAGCAGTGGTGTATTCCTTTCCTCTGGGGCCAACGTCCTGACTTTC
TRBJ2-5,TRBV19,-,-,CASSISQGWETQYF,TGTGCCAGTAGTATTTCGCAGGGTTGGGAGACCCAGTACTTC
TRBJ2-3,TRBV2,-,TRBD2,CASSLTSVTDTQYF,TGTGCCAGCAGCCTGACTAGCGTGACAGATACGCAGTATTTT
TRBJ2-7,TRBV5-6,-,-,CASSLRRGLSSGSSYEQYF,TGTGCCAGCAGCTTGAGGAGGGGCCTTTCCTCAGGGAGCTCCTACGAGCAGTACTTC
TRBJ1-1,TRBV19,-,-,CASSIDRMNTEAFF,TGTGCCAGTAGTATCGACAGGATGAACACTGAAGCTTTCTTT
TRBJ2-5,TRBV29-1,once,-,CSVEGLGETQYF,TGCAGCGTTGAAGGCCTGGGGGAGACCCAGTACTTC
TRBJ1-5,TRBV4-3,-,-,CASSSRVRQPQHF,TGCGCCAGCAGCTCCCGGGTCAGGCAGCCCCAGCATTTT
TRBJ1-6,TRBV2,-,-,CASNTVGNSPLHF,TGTGCCAGCAACACAGTTGGTAATTCACCCCTCCACTTT
TRBJ2-2,TRBV10-3,-,TRBD1,CAISPGQGVPTGELFF,TGTGCCATCAGCCCGGGACAGGGGGTCCCCACCGGGGAGCTGTTTTTT
TRBJ2-1,TRBV30,few,-,CAWSKVLSGNEQFF,TGTGCCTGGAGTAAGGTGTTGAGTGGGAATGAGCAGTTCTTC
TRBJ2-5,TRBV27,medium-sized,TRBD2,CASSSLRGGRETQYF,TGTGCCAGCAGCTCGCTGCGGGGGGGCCGAGAGACCCAGTACTTC
TRBJ1-1,TRBV4-3,-,-,CASSQDRGGSEAFF,TGCGCCAGCAGCCAAGACAGGGGAGGATCTGAAGCTTTCTTT
TRBJ1-2,TRBV6-5,few,TRBD1,CASREQTGGVYGYTF,TGTGCCAGCAGGGAACAGACAGGGGGCGTCTATGGCTACACCTTC
TRBJ2-7,TRBV5-8,-,-,CASSPGQVYEQYF,TGTGCCAGCAGCCCCGGCCAGGTCTACGAGCAGTACTTC
TRBJ2-7,TRBV27,-,-,CASSLSIPVGTYEQYF,TGTGCCAGCAGTTTATCGATACCGGTGGGGACCTACGAGCAGTACTTC
TRBJ2-1,TRBV11-2,once,TRBD1,CASSSGGTGTLGSYNEQFF,TGTGCCAGCAGCTCAGGTGGGACAGGGACCCTAGGCTCCTACAATGAGCAGTTCTTC
TRBJ1-2,TRBV5-1,-,TRBD1,CASSLAGGGYTF,TGCGCCAGCAGCTTGGCAGGGGGTGGCTACACCTTC
TRBJ1-4,TRBV5-1,-,-,CASSRDPSNAEKLFF,TGCGCCAGCAGCCGAGACCCCTCAAACGCGGAAAAACTGTTTTTT
TRBJ1-6,TRBV28,-,-,CASSFSGQSYNSPLHF,TGTGCCAGCAGTTTCTCGGGGCAATCCTATAATTCACCCCTCCACTTT
TRBJ2-1,TRBV7-8,-,-,CASSLDRTQHNEQFF,TGTGCCAGCAGCTTAGACCGGACCCAACACAATGAGCAGTTCTTC
TRBJ2-2,TRBV5-1,-,-,CASSRGQGLPTGELFF,TGCGCCAGCAGCAGGGGCCAGGGCCTCCCAACCGGGGAGCTGTTTTTT
TRBJ1-4,TRBV30,-,-,CAWSPRGRPNEKLFF,TGTGCCTGGAGCCCTCGGGGGAGACCTAATGAAAAACTGTTTTTT
TRBJ2-1,TRBV4-1,-,TRBD1,CASSRGTETILNNEQFF,TGCGCCAGCAGCCGGGGGACAGAAACAATCCTTAACAATGAGCAGTTCTTC
TRBJ1-1,TRBV27,once,-,CASSLAQGRNTEAFF,TGTGCCAGCAGTTTAGCACAGGGTCGGAACACTGAAGCTTTCTTT
TRBJ1-1,TRBV5-5,few,-,CASSLEGENTEAFF,TGTGCCAGCAGCTTGGAGGGGGAGAACACTGAAGCTTTCTTT
TRBJ1-5,TRBV28,-,-,CASSPKRGFSNQPQHF,TGTGCCAGCAGTCCTAAGAGGGGATTCAGCAATCAGCCCCAGCATTTT
TRBJ1-5,TRBV5-1,few,-,CASSLDGGANNQPQHF,TGCGCCAGCAGCTTGGATGGGGGCGCGAACAATCAGCCCCAGCATTTT
TRBJ1-4,TRBV2,-,-,CASSSRRNNEKLFF,TGTGCCAGCAGTTCCCGACGGAATAATGAAAAACTGTTTTTT
TRBJ2-3,TRBV4-3,-,-,CASSQDRRGLTDTQYF,TGCGCCAGCAGCCAAGATCGGCGGGGGCTCACAGATACGCAGTATTTT
TRBJ1-4,TRBV5-1,-,-,CASSLETATNEKLFF,TGCGCCAGCAGCTTGGAGACAGCAACTAATGAAAAACTGTTTTTT
TRBJ2-5,TRBV6-6,-,TRBD2,CASRAGGLETQYF,TGTGCCAGCAGGGCGGGGGGCCTGGAGACCCAGTACTTC
TRBJ2-7,TRBV10-3,once,-,CAISDRSYEQYF,TGTGCCATCAGTGACCGCTCCTACGAGCAGTACTTC
TRBJ1-5,TRBV13,-,-,CASSSGGYSNQPQHF,TGTGCCAGCAGCTCCGGGGGGTATAGCAATCAGCCCCAGCATTTT
TRBJ1-1,TRBV5-1,-,-,CASSLVRGEEAFF,TGCGCCAGCAGCTTGGTTCGGGGGGAAGAAGCTTTCTTT
TRBJ2-6,TRBV7-9,-,-,CASSLTGPGANVLTF,TGTGCCAGCAGCCTAACAGGTCCAGGGGCCAACGTCCTGACTTTC
TRBJ2-7,TRBV7-6,-,-,CASSLTDYEQYF,TGTGCCAGCAGCTTAACAGACTACGAGCAGTACTTC
TRBJ2-2,TRBV11-2,few,-,CASSLDRFPNTGELFF,TGTGCCAGCAGCCTTGACAGGTTTCCGAACACCGGGGAGCTGTTTTTT
TRBJ2-7,TRBV2,few,TRBD2,CASSVPSGGAYEQYF,TGTGCCAGCAGTGTCCCTAGCGGGGGGGCCTACGAGCAGTACTTC
TRBJ1-1,TRBV29-1,-,-,CSVEVGQGRTEAFF,TGCAGCGTTGAAGTAGGTCAGGGAAGGACTGAAGCTTTCTTT
TRBJ2-2,TRBV29-1,medium-sized,TRBD1,CSVEDQETGLSGELFF,TGCAGCGTTGAAGACCAGGAGACAGGGCTATCCGGGGAGCTGTTTTTT
TRBJ1-2,TRBV4-3,-,-,CASSPSVGGVTYGYTF,TGCGCCAGCAGCCCTTCCGTCGGAGGGGTTACCTATGGCTACACCTTC
TRBJ2-2,TRBV29-1,-,-,CSAAGTTNTGELFF,TGCAGCGCCGCCGGGACAACTAACACCGGGGAGCTGTTTTTT
TRBJ2-5,TRBV13,-,-,CASSLKRGAYQETQYF,TGTGCCAGCAGCTTAAAACGGGGGGCGTACCAAGAGACCCAGTACTTC
TRBJ2-7,TRBV4-3,-,TRBD2,CASSQDFGGGTSYEQYF,TGCGCCAGCAGCCAAGATTTCGGCGGGGGGACCTCCTACGAGCAGTACTTC
TRBJ2-3,TRBV7-2,-,-,CASSLPSGTDTQYF,TGTGCCAGCAGCTTGCCTAGCGGCACAGATACGCAGTATTTT
TRBJ1-2,TRBV5-4,-,TRBD1,CASSGTGVLGYTF,TGTGCCAGCAGTGGGACAGGGGTTTTGGGCTACACCTTC
TRBJ1-2,TRBV18,-,-,CASSPPSGDYGYTF,TGTGCCAGCTCACCACCGTCAGGGGACTATGGCTACACCTTC
TRBJ2-4,TRBV12-5,-,-,CASGLGGAQAKNIQYF,TGTGCTAGTGGTTTGGGGGGGGCTCAAGCCAAAAACATTCAGTACTTC
TRBJ2-1,TRBV28,-,TRBD1,CASSGQGTYNEQFF,TGTGCCAGCAGCGGACAGGGGACCTACAATGAGCAGTTCTTC
TRBJ2-7,TRBV5-4,-,-,CASSSVVEQYF,TGTGCCAGCAGCTCAGTCGTCGAGCAGTACTTC